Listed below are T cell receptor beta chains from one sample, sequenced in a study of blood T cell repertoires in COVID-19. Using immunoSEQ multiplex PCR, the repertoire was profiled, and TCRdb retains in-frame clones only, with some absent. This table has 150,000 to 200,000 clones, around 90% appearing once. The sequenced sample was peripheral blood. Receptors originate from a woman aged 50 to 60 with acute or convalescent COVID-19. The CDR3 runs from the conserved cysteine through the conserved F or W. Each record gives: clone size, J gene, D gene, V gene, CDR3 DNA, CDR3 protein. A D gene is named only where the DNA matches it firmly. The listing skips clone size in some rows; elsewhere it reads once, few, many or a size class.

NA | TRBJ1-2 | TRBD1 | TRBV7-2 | TGTGCCAGCAGCAGGGACAGGGCGGGGTATGGCTACACCTTC | CASSRDRAGYGYTF
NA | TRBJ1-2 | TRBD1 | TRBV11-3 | TGTGCCAGCAGCCGGGGGACAGGCTATGGCTACACCTTC | CASSRGTGYGYTF
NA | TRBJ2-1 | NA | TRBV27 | TGTGCCAGCAATGGGCCCCTTTGGGGGGGGCGCCCCAATGAGCAGTTCTTC | CASNGPLWGGRPNEQFF
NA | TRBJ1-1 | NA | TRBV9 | TGTGCCAGCAGCCCCCGGACACCGAACACTGAAGCTTTCTTT | CASSPRTPNTEAFF
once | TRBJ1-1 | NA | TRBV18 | TGTGCCAGCGGCTTCCGCGGCGGGAACACTGAAGCTTTCTTT | CASGFRGGNTEAFF
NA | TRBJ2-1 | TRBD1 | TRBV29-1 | TGCAGCGTTGACGGACAGGGAACGGGAGATGAGCAGTTCTTC | CSVDGQGTGDEQFF
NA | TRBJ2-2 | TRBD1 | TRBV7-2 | TGTGCCAGCAGAGGACAGGGGGTGGCCGGGGAGCTGTTTTTT | CASRGQGVAGELFF
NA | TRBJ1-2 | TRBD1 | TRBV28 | TGTGCCAGCAAGCGGCAGACAGGGAACTATGGCTACACCTTC | CASKRQTGNYGYTF
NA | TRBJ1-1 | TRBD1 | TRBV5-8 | TGTGCCAGCAGCTTGGTGTCAGGGGGAATGGGCACTGAAGCTTTCTTT | CASSLVSGGMGTEAFF
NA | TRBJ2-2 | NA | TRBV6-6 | TGTGCCAGCAGTTACTCGACCGGAGCCGGGGAGCTGTTTTTT | CASSYSTGAGELFF
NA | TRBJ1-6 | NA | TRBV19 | TGTGCCAGTAGTATCGGACAGTATAATTCACCCCTCCACTTT | CASSIGQYNSPLHF
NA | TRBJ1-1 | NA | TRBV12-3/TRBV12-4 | TGTGCCAGCAGTCGACAGATTGAAGCTTTCTTT | CASSRQIEAFF
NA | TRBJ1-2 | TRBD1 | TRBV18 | TGTGCCAGCTCACCACTAGACAGGGTAAATGGCTACACCTTC | CASSPLDRVNGYTF
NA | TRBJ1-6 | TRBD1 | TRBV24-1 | TGTGCCCCCTATCCCCCTGACAGGGCAAATTCACCCCTCCACTTT | CAPYPPDRANSPLHF
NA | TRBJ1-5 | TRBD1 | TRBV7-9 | TGTGCCAGCAGCTCCGGGACAGGGAGCAATCAGCCCCAGCATTTT | CASSSGTGSNQPQHF
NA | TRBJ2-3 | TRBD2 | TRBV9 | TGTGCCAGCAGCGTAGCCCTCGGGGGGGCAGATACGCAGTATTTT | CASSVALGGADTQYF
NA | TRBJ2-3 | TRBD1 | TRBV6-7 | TGTGCCAGCAGTTATCGGGGGGACAGGGACACAGATACGCAGTATTTT | CASSYRGDRDTDTQYF
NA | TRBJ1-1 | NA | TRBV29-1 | TGCAGCGTTGAACGGGGGTTCGGCACTGAAGCTTTCTTT | CSVERGFGTEAFF
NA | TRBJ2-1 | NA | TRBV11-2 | TGTGCCAGCAGCTTAGTAGGCGGAAACAATGAGCAGTTCTTC | CASSLVGGNNEQFF
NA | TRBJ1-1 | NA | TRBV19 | TGTGCCAGTACCCCCTACAGGGAGCTGGTCGCTGAAGCTTTCTTT | CASTPYRELVAEAFF
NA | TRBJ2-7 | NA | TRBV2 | TGTGCCAGCAGTGTAGAATCCGGCTACGAGCAGTACTTC | CASSVESGYEQYF
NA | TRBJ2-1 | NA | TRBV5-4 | TGTGCCAGCAGCTTGGGGACAGCCTCCTCCTACAATGAGCAGTTCTTC | CASSLGTASSYNEQFF
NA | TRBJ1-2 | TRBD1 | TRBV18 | TGTGCCAGCTCACCCCCGAACGGACAGGACTATGGCTACACCTTC | CASSPPNGQDYGYTF
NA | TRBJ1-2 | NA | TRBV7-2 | TGTGCCAGCAGCTTGACGAACTGGGGCCCTCTCTATGGCTACACCTTC | CASSLTNWGPLYGYTF
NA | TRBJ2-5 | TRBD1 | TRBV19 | TGTGCCAGTAGTATCGAGACAGGGGGAGTCCAAGAGACCCAGTACTTC | CASSIETGGVQETQYF
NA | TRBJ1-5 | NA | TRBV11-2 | TGTGCCAGCAGCCCATTGGGGGCACCCTTTAGCAATCAGCCCCAGCATTTT | CASSPLGAPFSNQPQHF
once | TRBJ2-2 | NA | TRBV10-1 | TGCGCCAGCAAGACCGGGACGAACACCGGGGAGCTGTTTTTT | CASKTGTNTGELFF
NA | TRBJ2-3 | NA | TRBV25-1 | TGTGCCAGCAGTGCTCTTGGGCCTAGCACAGATACGCAGTATTTT | CASSALGPSTDTQYF
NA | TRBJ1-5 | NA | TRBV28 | TGTGCCAGCAGTCCGGGGGGGGGAGGAAATCAGCCCCAGCATTTT | CASSPGGGGNQPQHF
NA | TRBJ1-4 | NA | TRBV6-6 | TGTGCCAGCAGTTACTTGACAGGATACAGTGAAAAACTGTTTTTT | CASSYLTGYSEKLFF
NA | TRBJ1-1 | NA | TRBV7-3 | TGTGCCAGCAGCTCGGGGGGGCAGGGCCACACTGAAGCTTTCTTT | CASSSGGQGHTEAFF
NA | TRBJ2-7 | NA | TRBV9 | TGTGCCAGCAGCGTAGGGTGGGCCGACACCCCCTGGGAGCAGTACTTC | CASSVGWADTPWEQYF
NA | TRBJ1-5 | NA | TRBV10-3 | TGTGCCATCAGTGAGTCGGTCATGAGGGGCAATCAGCCCCAGCATTTT | CAISESVMRGNQPQHF
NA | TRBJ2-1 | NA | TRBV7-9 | TGTGCCAGCAGCTCCCAAGACCTGGTGGCGGAGTATTACAATGAGCAGTTCTTC | CASSSQDLVAEYYNEQFF
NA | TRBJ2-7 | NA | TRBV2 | TGTGCCAGCAGTGTCCCTCCCAGGGGCACCCCCTACGAGCAGTACTTC | CASSVPPRGTPYEQYF
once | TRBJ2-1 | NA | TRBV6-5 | TGTGCCAGCACCTACTACAATGAGCAGTTCTTC | CASTYYNEQFF
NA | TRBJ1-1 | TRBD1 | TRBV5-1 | TGCGCCAGCAGCCCAACCGGACAGGGATTGAACACTGAAGCTTTCTTT | CASSPTGQGLNTEAFF
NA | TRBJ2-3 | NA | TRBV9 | TGTGCCAGCACCGTAGGTACTCATCCCGTGGATACGCAGTATTTT | CASTVGTHPVDTQYF
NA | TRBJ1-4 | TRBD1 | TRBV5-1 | TGCGCCAGCAGTCGTACAGGGGGCGGCGGTGAAAAACTGTTTTTT | CASSRTGGGGEKLFF
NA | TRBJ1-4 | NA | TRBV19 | TGTGCCAGTAGTATCACAACTAATGAAAAACTGTTTTTT | CASSITTNEKLFF
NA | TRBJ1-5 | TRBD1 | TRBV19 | TGTGCCAGTAGTAGCTCAGGACAGGGGGCCAGGCAGCCCCAGCATTTT | CASSSSGQGARQPQHF
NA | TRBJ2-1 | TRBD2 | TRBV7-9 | TGTGCCAGCAGCTTTCCAAGTAGCGGGAAGTCCTACAATGAGCAGTTCTTC | CASSFPSSGKSYNEQFF
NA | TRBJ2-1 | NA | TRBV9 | TGTGCCAGCAGCGTAGTAGGGGGAACGTACAATGAGCAGTTCTTC | CASSVVGGTYNEQFF